A single sample is the source of the 29 T cell receptor beta chains below, sequenced in a study of neurological immune-mediated disorders. As for time point: technical triplicate 1. TCRdb reanalysed the 5' RACE reads using MiXCR and keeps one entry per CDR3 protein. This table has some 38,000 distinct CDR3 sequences, roughly 10% appearing once. The sample taken for sequencing was PBMCs. Receptors originate from a man in his 60s with HTLV-1-associated myelopathy (HAM/TSP).

This clonotype was recorded at least ten times. The chain employs TRBV20-1 and TRBJ1-2, with TRBD1 as a possible D gene (6 bases). This CDR3 spans 12 amino acids. Between the trimmed V and J ends, which lost 5 bases and 10 bases, there was a span of 17 bases. The germline V gene has CDR1 DFQATT and CDR2 SNEGSKA (reference sequence). CDR3 region: CSAHTGFGDYTF. The CDR3 DNA reads TGCAGTGCTCACACAGGGTTTGGCGACTACACCTTC.

Relative to its sample, this clonotype is medium-sized. The rearrangement links TRBV20-1 to TRBJ2-7; D not certain. The CDR3 covers 12 residues. In germline, CDR1 is DFQATT, CDR2 SNEGSKA (reference sequence). The V gene lost 1 base and the J gene lost 3 bases, with 7 bases spanning the gap. Here the CDR3 reads CSARALVYEQYF. The CDR3 nucleotides read TGCAGTGCTAGAGCTCTAGTCTACGAGCAGTACTTC.

There are a few counts of this clonotype. The V gene is TRBV28, the J gene TRBJ2-7; 8 bases are a match to TRBD2. Trimming took 5 bases from V and 11 from J; bases not matched to a gene: 14. CDR3 length equals 14 residues. Germline V gives CDR1 MDHEN, CDR2 SYDVKM. CDR3 protein: CASSPTGGVRVKYF. CDR3 nucleotide sequence: TGTGCCAGCAGTCCTACCGGGGGGGTTCGGGTGAAGTACTTC.

There are many counts of this clonotype. The chain joins TRBV12-3 or TRBV12-4 to TRBJ1-6; 7 bases match TRBD1. The V and J ends lost 7 bases and 7 bases, in that order; junction bases with no gene match: 4. The CDR3 is 13 residues long. The DNA for the CDR3 is TGTGCCAGCACCGGACAGGTGAATTCACCCCTCCACTTT. Amino acid sequence: CASTGQVNSPLHF.

This clonotype was seen repeatedly, ten times or more. The V call is TRBV5-1, the J call TRBJ1-1, with D unresolved. V was shortened by 0 bases and J by 10 bases, with 16 bases between the two germline ends. The CDR3 is made up of 14 amino acids. Germline assignment: CDR1 SGHRS and CDR2 YFSETQ. CDR3 loop: CASSLASIREGAFF. DNA for the CDR3: TGCGCCAGCAGCTTGGCTTCGATTAGGGAGGGAGCTTTCTTT.

This clonotype is deemed medium-sized. The CDR3 loop is CATSYRGGFGAEAFF. The DNA for the CDR3 is TGTGCCACCAGCTACCGGGGGGGGTTCGGCGCTGAAGCTTTCTTT. V usage is TRBV15 and J usage is TRBJ1-1, with D maybe TRBD1 (5 bases). This CDR3 contains 15 residues. V lost 5 bases and J lost 6, with 19 bases in between. CDR1 is LNHNV, CDR2 YYDKDF, per germline (reference sequence).

This clonotype was detected ten times or more. The chain combines TRBV20-1 with TRBJ2-1; D is possibly TRBD1 or TRBD2 (6 bases each). Germline lookup yields CDR1 DFQATT and CDR2 SNEGSKA (reference sequence). CDR3 size: 14 residues. Trimming took 6 bases from V and 0 from J, leaving 12 bases between them. This chain's CDR3 is CSATGRSSYNEQFF. Here the CDR3 DNA reads TGCAGTGCAACAGGGAGGAGCTCCTACAATGAGCAGTTCTTC.

Concerning this clonotype itself: A much larger clone differs from this one at a single base, so this may be a read error. The chain's CDR3 is CSASSWRSNTGEMFF. In DNA form, the CDR3 reads TGCAGTGCTAGTTCCTGGCGTTCGAACACCGGGGAGATGTTTTTT. The J gene is TRBJ2-2, the V gene TRBV20-1, with a tentative D call TRBD2 (5 bases). The CDR3 extends over 15 amino acids. Germline lookup yields CDR1 DFQATT and CDR2 SNEGSKA (reference sequence).

In its sample, this clonotype was seen a few times. V usage is TRBV6-1 and J usage is TRBJ2-7; TRBD1 matches at 8 bases. Germline loops: CDR1 MNHNS, CDR2 SASEGT. This CDR3 has 14 residues. V shed 4 bases and J 6 bases; nucleotides not matched to a gene: 8. The DNA for the CDR3 is TGTGCCAGCAGTGGGGAGACAGGGGTAGGCGAGCAGTACTTC. Amino acid sequence: CASSGETGVGEQYF.

At least ten counts were recorded for this clonotype. The J gene is TRBJ2-1, the V gene TRBV7-8; 15 bases line up with TRBD2. V lost 6 bases, J lost 9 bases, and 12 bases stayed unmatched. The CDR3 consists of 17 residues. Germline CDR1 reads SGHVS; CDR2 reads FQNEAQ. This chain's CDR3 is CASRKGLAGGPGPEQFF. CDR3 nucleotides: TGTGCCAGCAGAAAAGGACTAGCGGGAGGGCCAGGCCCTGAGCAGTTCTTC.

This clonotype turned up a few times. J is TRBJ1-1 and V is TRBV7-9; D ambiguous. Trimming left V 5 bases short and J 3 bases short, with 16 bases between. CDR1 is SEHNR, CDR2 FQNEAQ, per germline (reference sequence). This CDR3 spans 15 amino acids. The CDR3 loop reads CASSLGFGLDTEAFF. Here the CDR3 DNA reads TGTGCCAGCAGCCTAGGGTTCGGTTTGGACACTGAAGCTTTCTTT.

Many counts were recorded for this clonotype. The rearrangement links TRBV4-1 to TRBJ2-1; D is possibly TRBD1 or TRBD2 (5 bases each). V lost 4 bases, J lost 0 bases, and 16 bases lay in between. The germline V gene encodes CDR1 MGHRA and CDR2 YSYEKL. CDR3 length equals 17 residues. CDR3 in amino acids: CASSLRAGGSSYNEQFF. CDR3 in DNA: TGCGCCAGCAGCCTAAGGGCTGGGGGTAGCTCCTACAATGAGCAGTTCTTC.

This clonotype has a count of ten or more. The chain uses TRBV29-1 and TRBJ1-2, with TRBD1 matching 9 bases. Trimming removed 2 bases from V and 2 bases from J; junction bases left unmatched: 3. Germline V gene lookup returns CDR1 SQVTM and CDR2 ANQGSEA. The CDR3 has 14 residues. The CDR3 DNA follows: TGCAGCGTTGAACGGACAGGGGCCAACTATGGCTACACCTTC. Translated, it gives CSVERTGANYGYTF. The full variable domain, completed using reference TRBV29-1 and TRBJ1-2, is SAVISQKPSRDICQRGTSLTIQCQVDSQVTMMFWYRQQPGQSLTLIATANQGSEATYESGFVIDKFPISRPNLTFSTLTVSNMSPEDSSIYLCSVERTGANYGYTFGSGTRLTVV.

This clonotype occurred many times. The V call is TRBV7-2, the J call TRBJ2-1; TRBD2 agrees at 7 bases. CDR1 is SGHTA and CDR2 is FQGNSA in the germline V gene. The CDR3 is 16 residues long. V shed 1 base and J 10 bases; nucleotides not matched to a gene: 13. CDR3 in DNA: TGTGCCAGCAGCTTAGAGTCGGGTCTAGCGGTGCAAGAGCAGTTCTTC. As protein: CASSLESGLAVQEQFF.

This clonotype was seen only a few times. The gene calls are TRBV7-2 and TRBJ2-2; 7 bases are shared with TRBD2. The CDR3 sequence is 17 residues long. Per the germline V gene, CDR1 is SGHTA and CDR2 is FQGNSA. With 5 bases clipped from V and 2 bases from J, the junction kept 11 bases outside the gene matches. CDR3 DNA sequence: TGTGCCAGCAGCCGAGCGGGGCAGGGCCGCAACACCGGGGAGCTGTTTTTT. Translated, it gives CASSRAGQGRNTGELFF.

This clonotype was counted many times. The chain recombines TRBV6-6 with TRBJ2-7; D perhaps matches TRBD2 (5 bases). CDR1 and CDR2 from the germline V gene are MNHNY and SVGAGI (reference sequence). CDR3 length: 14 amino acids. V was cut by 4 bases and J by 2 bases, with 12 bases left in between. The CDR3 loop reads CASSLERLTYEQYF. The CDR3 DNA reads as TGTGCCAGCAGTTTGGAGCGGCTAACCTACGAGCAGTACTTC.

This clonotype has at least ten counts. The chain links TRBV20-1 to TRBJ2-7; 8 bases line up with TRBD2. Losses at the gene ends were 0 bases for V and 3 bases for J; bases not matched to a gene: 10. This CDR3 is 16 amino acids long. CDR1 DFQATT and CDR2 SNEGSKA come from the germline V gene (reference sequence). CDR3 bases: TGCAGTGCTAGAGATCCACTAGCGGTGGTTAACTACGAGCAGTACTTC. Protein product: CSARDPLAVVNYEQYF.

This clonotype was seen ten or more times. The genes are TRBV12-3 or TRBV12-4 and TRBJ2-1, with 11 bases that match TRBD1. The length of the CDR3 is 15 residues. Germline trimming cut 6 bases from V and 4 bases from J; bases unmatched to any gene: 5. CDR3 region: CASSRTGGSYNEQFF. The CDR3 region has the DNA TGTGCCAGCAGCCGGACAGGGGGCTCTTACAATGAGCAGTTCTTC.

This clonotype was recorded many times. The chain employs TRBV15 and TRBJ2-3; a weak D match, TRBD2 (5 bases). This CDR3 is built from 16 residues. Germline CDR1 LNHNV, CDR2 YYDKDF (reference sequence). Between the trimmed V and J ends, which lost 1 base and 2 bases, there was a span of 13 bases. CDR3 region: CATSRGHLADTDTQYF. In DNA, the CDR3 is TGTGCCACCAGCAGAGGACACCTAGCCGACACAGATACGCAGTATTTT.

This clonotype occurred many times. The rearrangement joins TRBV20-1 to TRBJ2-1; D gene ambiguous. CDR3 size: 15 residues. V lost 3 bases and J lost 0, with 12 bases in between. The V gene's germline CDR1 is DFQATT and CDR2 SNEGSKA (reference sequence). CDR3 protein: CSASPQVSSYNEQFF. The CDR3 coding sequence is TGCAGTGCTAGCCCCCAGGTCAGCTCCTACAATGAGCAGTTCTTC.

This clonotype was seen repeatedly, ten times or more. The V call is TRBV2, the J call TRBJ2-3; no clear D gene. Germline V gene lookup returns CDR1 SNHLY and CDR2 FYNNEI. CDR3 size: 12 residues. V lost 6 bases and J lost 6, with 10 bases in between. CDR3 loop: CASSAQGDTQYF. The CDR3 DNA sequence: TGTGCCAGCAGCGCCCAAGGGGATACGCAGTATTTT.

The table lists this clonotype with many counts. The V and J genes are TRBV12-3 or TRBV12-4 and TRBJ2-3; D uncertain. The CDR3 extends over 12 amino acids. V lost 5 bases, J lost 2 bases, and 5 bases lay in between. CDR3 in amino acids: CASSPYTDTQYF. The CDR3 nucleotides read TGTGCCAGCAGTCCTTACACAGATACGCAGTATTTT.

This clonotype was recorded many times. The rearrangement links TRBV2 to TRBJ2-7; D gene unclear. Deletions cut 2 bases from V and 2 bases from J, with 16 bases between. This CDR3 has 16 residues. CDR1 is SNHLY, CDR2 FYNNEI, per germline. The CDR3 DNA reads as TGTGCCAGCAGTGAAATCTCGAAATTACCTACCTACGAGCAGTACTTC. Protein sequence: CASSEISKLPTYEQYF.

In this sample, this clonotype turned up many times. This chain joins TRBV5-6 and TRBJ2-6; 10 bases fit TRBD2. The V segment lost 4 bases and the J segment 0 bases; nucleotides outside the gene matches: 4. The CDR3 covers 17 residues. The germline CDR1 and CDR2 sequences are SGHDT and YYEEEE. The CDR3 bases are TGTGCCAGCAGCCAACTAGCGGGACCCTCTGGGGCCAACGTCCTGACTTTC. This gives the protein CASSQLAGPSGANVLTF.

This clonotype was seen at least ten times. The V gene is TRBV7-8, the J gene TRBJ2-7; the D gene is possibly TRBD2 (5 bases). In germline, CDR1 is SGHVS, CDR2 FQNEAQ. The ends were cut back, 2 bases at V and 8 bases at J, with 7 bases in the middle. The length of the CDR3 is 11 residues. The CDR3 bases are TGTGCCAGCAGCTTACTAGCCAAGCAGTACTTC. It is translated as CASSLLAKQYF.

The chain couples TRBV20-1 to TRBJ2-1; no reliable D call. Germline V CDR1 and CDR2: DFQATT, SNEGSKA (reference sequence). The ends were cut back, 7 bases at V and 6 bases at J, with 13 bases in the middle. This CDR3 has 12 residues. For the CDR3, the DNA is TGCAGTGAGACCGTTAGTAGCAATGAGCAGTTCTTC. It yields the protein CSETVSSNEQFF.

This clonotype was observed at least ten times. The gene calls are TRBV5-1 and TRBJ2-3; TRBD2 agrees at 8 bases. In germline, CDR1 is SGHRS, CDR2 YFSETQ. CDR3 length equals 15 residues. The J segment lost 4 bases and the V segment lost 1 base, leaving 5 bases of the junction unmatched. This CDR3 reads CASSLNGRAPDTQYF. In nucleotides, the CDR3 is TGCGCCAGCAGCTTGAACGGGAGGGCCCCAGATACGCAGTATTTT. The variable domain in full, completed from reference TRBV5-1 and TRBJ2-3, reads KAGVTQTPRYLIKTRGQQVTLSCSPISGHRSVSWYQQTPGQGLQFLFEYFSETQRNKGNFPGRFSGRQFSNSRSEMNVSTLELGDSALYLCASSLNGRAPDTQYFGPGTRLTVL.

The CDR3 is CASSLNNYNEQFF. The CDR3, as DNA: TGTGCCAGCAGTTTAAACAACTACAATGAGCAGTTCTTC. This chain joins TRBV12-3 or TRBV12-4 and TRBJ2-1; D is uncertain. V was cut by 2 bases and J by 3 bases, with 5 bases left in between. The CDR3 consists of 13 residues.

At least ten counts were recorded for this clonotype. The chain recombines TRBV5-1 with TRBJ2-1; a weak D match, TRBD2 (5 bases). This CDR3 comprises 15 residues. V lost 0 bases and J lost 4, with 11 bases in between. Germline V lookup: CDR1 SGHRS, CDR2 YFSETQ. CDR3 nucleotide sequence: TGCGCCAGCAGCTTGGACAGCGGCCTTTACAATGAGCAGTTCTTC. Amino acids: CASSLDSGLYNEQFF.